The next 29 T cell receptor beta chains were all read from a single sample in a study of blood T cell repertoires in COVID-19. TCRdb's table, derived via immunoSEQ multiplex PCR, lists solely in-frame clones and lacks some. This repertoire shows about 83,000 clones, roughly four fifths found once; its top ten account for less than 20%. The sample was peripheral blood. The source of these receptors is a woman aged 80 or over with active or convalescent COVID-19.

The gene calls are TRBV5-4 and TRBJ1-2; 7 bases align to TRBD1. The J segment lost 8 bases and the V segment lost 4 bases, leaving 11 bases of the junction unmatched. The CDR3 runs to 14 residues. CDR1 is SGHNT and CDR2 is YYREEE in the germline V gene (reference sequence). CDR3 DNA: TGTGCCAGCAGCACATTTACAGGGGCGGGGGGCTACACCTTC. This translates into CASSTFTGAGGYTF.

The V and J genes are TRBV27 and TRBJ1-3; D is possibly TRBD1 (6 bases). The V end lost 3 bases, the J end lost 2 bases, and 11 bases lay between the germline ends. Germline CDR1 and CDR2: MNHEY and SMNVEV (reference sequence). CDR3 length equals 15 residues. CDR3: CASSLGQGTGNTIYF. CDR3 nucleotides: TGTGCCAGCAGTTTGGGGCAGGGGACTGGAAACACCATATATTTT.

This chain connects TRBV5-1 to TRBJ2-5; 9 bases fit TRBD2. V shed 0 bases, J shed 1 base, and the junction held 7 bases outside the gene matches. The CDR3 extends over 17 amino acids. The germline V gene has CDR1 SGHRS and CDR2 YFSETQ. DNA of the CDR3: TGCGCCAGCAGCTTGGGCCCGGCGGGGGGGTTCCAAGAGACCCAGTACTTC. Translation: CASSLGPAGGFQETQYF.

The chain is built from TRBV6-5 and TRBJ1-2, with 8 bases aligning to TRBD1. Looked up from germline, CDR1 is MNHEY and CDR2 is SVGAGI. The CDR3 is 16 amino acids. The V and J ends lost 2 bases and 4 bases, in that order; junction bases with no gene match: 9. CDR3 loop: CASSYPIRQGSYGYTF. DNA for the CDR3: TGTGCCAGCAGTTACCCTATAAGACAGGGGAGCTATGGCTACACCTTC.

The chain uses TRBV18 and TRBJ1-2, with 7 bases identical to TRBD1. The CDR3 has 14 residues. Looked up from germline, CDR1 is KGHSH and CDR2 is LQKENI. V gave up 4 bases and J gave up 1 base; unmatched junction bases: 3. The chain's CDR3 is CASSLDRSNYGYTF. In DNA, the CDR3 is TGTGCCAGCTCACTGGACAGGAGTAACTATGGCTACACCTTC.

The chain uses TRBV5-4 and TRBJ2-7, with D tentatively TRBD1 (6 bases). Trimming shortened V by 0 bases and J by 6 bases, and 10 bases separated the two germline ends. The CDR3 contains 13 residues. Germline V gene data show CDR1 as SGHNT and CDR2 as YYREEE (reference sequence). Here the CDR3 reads CASSLAGVGEQYF. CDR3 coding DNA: TGTGCCAGCAGCTTGGCAGGGGTCGGCGAGCAGTACTTC. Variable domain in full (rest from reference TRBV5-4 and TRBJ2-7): ETGVTQSPTHLIKTRGQQVTLRCSSQSGHNTVSWYQQALGQGPQFIFQYYREEENGRGNFPPRFSGLQFPNYSSELNVNALELDDSALYLCASSLAGVGEQYFGPGTRLTVT.

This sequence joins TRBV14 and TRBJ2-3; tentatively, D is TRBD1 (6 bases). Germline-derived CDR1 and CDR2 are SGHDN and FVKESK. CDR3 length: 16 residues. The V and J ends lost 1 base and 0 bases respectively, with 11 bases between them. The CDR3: CASSQAQGLSTDTQYF. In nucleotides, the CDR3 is TGTGCCAGCAGCCAAGCCCAGGGGCTTAGCACAGATACGCAGTATTTT.

DNA of the CDR3: TGTGCCAGCTCACAGATACCGACAGTAGGCGGAAACACCATATATTTT. This codes for CASSQIPTVGGNTIYF. The chain is built from TRBV18 and TRBJ1-3, with D perhaps matching TRBD1 (5 bases). The V gene lost 4 bases and the J gene lost 4 bases, with 17 bases spanning the gap. The CDR3 extends over 16 amino acids. Per the germline V gene, CDR1 is KGHSH and CDR2 is LQKENI.

CDR3 sequence reads: CASSPRGANTEAFF. CDR3 bases: TGTGCCAGTAGCCCCAGGGGGGCGAACACTGAAGCTTTCTTT. The genes are TRBV19 and TRBJ1-1; 7 positions match TRBD1. Germline V CDR1 and CDR2: LNHDA, SQIVND (reference sequence). The J segment lost 1 base and the V segment lost 6 bases, leaving 5 bases of the junction unmatched. The CDR3 runs 14 residues.

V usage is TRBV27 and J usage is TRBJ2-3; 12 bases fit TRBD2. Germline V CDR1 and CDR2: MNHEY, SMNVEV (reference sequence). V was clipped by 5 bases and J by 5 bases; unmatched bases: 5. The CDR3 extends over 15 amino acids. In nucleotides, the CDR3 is TGTGCCAGCAGTATCCGGACTAGCGGGGAAGATACGCAGTATTTT. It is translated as CASSIRTSGEDTQYF.

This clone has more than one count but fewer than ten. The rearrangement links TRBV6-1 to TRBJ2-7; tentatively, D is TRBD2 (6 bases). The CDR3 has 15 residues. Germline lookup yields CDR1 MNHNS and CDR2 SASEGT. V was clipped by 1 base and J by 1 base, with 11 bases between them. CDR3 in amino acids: CASSEGLEGSYEQYF. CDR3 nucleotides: TGTGCCAGCAGTGAAGGGTTGGAGGGGTCCTACGAGCAGTACTTC.

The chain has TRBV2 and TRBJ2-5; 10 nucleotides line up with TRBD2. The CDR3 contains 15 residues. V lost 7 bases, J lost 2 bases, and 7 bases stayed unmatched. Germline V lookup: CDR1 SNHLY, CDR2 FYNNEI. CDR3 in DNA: TGTGCCAGCATAGGGACTAGCGCCAGGCAAGAGACCCAGTACTTC. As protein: CASIGTSARQETQYF.

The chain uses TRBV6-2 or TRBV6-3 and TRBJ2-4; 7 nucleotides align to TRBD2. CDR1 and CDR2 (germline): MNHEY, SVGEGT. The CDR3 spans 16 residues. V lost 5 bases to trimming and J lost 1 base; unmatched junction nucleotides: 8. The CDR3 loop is CASSLSGEGAKNIQYF. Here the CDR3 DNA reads TGTGCCAGCAGTCTCAGCGGGGAAGGGGCCAAAAACATTCAGTACTTC.

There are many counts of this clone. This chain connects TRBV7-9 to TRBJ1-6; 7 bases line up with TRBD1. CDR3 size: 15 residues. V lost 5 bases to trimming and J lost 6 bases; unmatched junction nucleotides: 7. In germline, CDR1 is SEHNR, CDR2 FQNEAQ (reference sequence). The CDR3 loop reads CASSGTGVGNSPLHF. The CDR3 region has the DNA TGTGCCAGCAGCGGAACAGGGGTAGGTAATTCACCCCTCCACTTT.

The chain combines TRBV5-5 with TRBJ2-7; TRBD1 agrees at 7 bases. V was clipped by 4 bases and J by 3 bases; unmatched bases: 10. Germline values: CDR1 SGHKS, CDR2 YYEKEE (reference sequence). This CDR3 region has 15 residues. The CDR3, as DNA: TGTGCCAGCAGCCACCCGGACAGGAGAGACTACGAGCAGTACTTC. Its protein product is CASSHPDRRDYEQYF.

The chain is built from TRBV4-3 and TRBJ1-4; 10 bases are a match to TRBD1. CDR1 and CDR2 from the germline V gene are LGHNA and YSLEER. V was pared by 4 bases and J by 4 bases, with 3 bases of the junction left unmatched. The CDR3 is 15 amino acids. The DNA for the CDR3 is TGCGCCAGCAGCCTCGGACAGGGGGATAATGAAAAACTGTTTTTT. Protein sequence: CASSLGQGDNEKLFF.

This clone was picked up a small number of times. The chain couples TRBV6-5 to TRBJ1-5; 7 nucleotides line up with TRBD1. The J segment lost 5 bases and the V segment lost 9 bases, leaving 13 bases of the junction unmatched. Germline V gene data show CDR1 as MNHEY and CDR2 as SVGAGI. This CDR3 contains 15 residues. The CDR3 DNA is TGTGCCAGTACTACCGGGACAGTGGCTCATCAGCCCCAGCATTTT. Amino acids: CASTTGTVAHQPQHF.

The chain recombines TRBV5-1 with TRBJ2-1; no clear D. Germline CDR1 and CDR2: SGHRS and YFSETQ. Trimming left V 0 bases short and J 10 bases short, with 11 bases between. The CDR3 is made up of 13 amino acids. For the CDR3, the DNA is TGCGCCAGCAGCTTGGTCCAGGATGGCGAGCAGTTCTTC. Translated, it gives CASSLVQDGEQFF.

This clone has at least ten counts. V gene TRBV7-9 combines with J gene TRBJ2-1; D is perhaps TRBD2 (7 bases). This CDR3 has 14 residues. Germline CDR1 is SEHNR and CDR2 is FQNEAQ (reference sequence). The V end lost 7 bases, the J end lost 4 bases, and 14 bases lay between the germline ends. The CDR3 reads CASNRDGGYNEQFF. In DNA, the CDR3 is TGTGCCAGCAACAGGGACGGGGGGTACAATGAGCAGTTCTTC.

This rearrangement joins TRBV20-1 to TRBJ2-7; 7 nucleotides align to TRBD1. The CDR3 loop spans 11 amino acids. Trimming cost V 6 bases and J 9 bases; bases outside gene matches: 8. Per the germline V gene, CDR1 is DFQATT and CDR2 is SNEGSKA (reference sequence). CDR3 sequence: CSAEGQDPQYF. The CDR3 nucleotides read TGCAGTGCGGAAGGACAGGATCCGCAGTACTTC.

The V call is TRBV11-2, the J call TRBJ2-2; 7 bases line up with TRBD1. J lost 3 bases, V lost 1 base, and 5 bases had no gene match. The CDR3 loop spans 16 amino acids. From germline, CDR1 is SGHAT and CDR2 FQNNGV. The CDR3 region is CASSLVQGWDTGELFF. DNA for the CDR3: TGTGCCAGCAGCTTAGTACAGGGGTGGGACACCGGGGAGCTGTTTTTT. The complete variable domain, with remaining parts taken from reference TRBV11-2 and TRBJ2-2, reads EAGVAQSPRYKIIEKRQSVAFWCNPISGHATLYWYQQILGQGPKLLIQFQNNGVVDDSQLPKDRFSAERLKGVDSTLKIQPAKLEDSAVYLCASSLVQGWDTGELFFGEGSRLTVL.

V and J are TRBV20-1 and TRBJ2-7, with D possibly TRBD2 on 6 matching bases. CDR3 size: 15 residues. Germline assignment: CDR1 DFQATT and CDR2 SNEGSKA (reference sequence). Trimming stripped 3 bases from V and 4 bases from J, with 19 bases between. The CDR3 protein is CSASKRRDSIYEQYF. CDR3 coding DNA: TGCAGTGCTAGTAAGCGAAGGGACTCCATTTACGAGCAGTACTTC.

The chain's CDR3 is CASSFLRRVPDTQYF. The CDR3 nucleotides are TGTGCCAGCAGCTTCCTCCGCAGGGTCCCAGATACGCAGTATTTT. The rearrangement joins TRBV5-6 to TRBJ2-3; TRBD1 is a possible D gene (5 bases). Germline V lookup: CDR1 SGHDT, CDR2 YYEEEE. The CDR3 loop spans 15 amino acids. V lost 2 bases, J lost 4 bases, and 14 bases lay in between.

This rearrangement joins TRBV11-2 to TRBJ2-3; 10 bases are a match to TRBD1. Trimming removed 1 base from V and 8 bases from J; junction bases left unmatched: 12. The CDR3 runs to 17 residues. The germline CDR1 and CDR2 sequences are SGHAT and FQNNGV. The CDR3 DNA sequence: TGTGCCAGCAGCTTAGTCCACGGACAGGGGGGGGCGGGTACGCAGTATTTT. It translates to CASSLVHGQGGAGTQYF.

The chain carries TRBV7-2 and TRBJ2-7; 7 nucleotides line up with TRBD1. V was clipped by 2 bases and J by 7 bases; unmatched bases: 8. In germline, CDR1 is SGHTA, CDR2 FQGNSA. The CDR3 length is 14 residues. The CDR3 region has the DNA TGTGCCAGCAGCTTATTTGCAGGGACAGAAGAGCAGTACTTC. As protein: CASSLFAGTEEQYF.

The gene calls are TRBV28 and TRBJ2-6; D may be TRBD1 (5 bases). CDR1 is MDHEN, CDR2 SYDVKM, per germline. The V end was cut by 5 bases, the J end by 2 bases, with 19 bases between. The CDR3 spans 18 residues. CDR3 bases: TGTGCCAGCAGTACCCCGCAGGGAAGGAAGACTGGGGCCAACGTCCTGACTTTC. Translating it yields CASSTPQGRKTGANVLTF.

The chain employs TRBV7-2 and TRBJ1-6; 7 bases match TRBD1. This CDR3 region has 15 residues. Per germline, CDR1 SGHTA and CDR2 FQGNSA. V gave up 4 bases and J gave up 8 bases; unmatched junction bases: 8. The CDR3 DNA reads TGTGCCAGCAGCTCAGGACAGGCCCCATATTCACCCCTCCACTTT. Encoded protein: CASSSGQAPYSPLHF.

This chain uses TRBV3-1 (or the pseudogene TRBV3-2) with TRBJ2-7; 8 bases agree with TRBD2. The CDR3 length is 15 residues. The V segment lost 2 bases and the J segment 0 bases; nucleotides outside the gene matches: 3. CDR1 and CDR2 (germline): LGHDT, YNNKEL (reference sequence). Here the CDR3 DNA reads TGTGCCAGCAGCCAAATGGCGGGGGGCTCCTACGAGCAGTACTTC. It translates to CASSQMAGGSYEQYF.

The CDR3 reads CASSQDPGWGTDTQYF. For the CDR3, the DNA is TGTGCCAGCAGCCAAGACCCGGGTTGGGGCACAGATACGCAGTATTTT. V usage is TRBV3-1 (or the pseudogene TRBV3-2) and J usage is TRBJ2-3, with D hard to call. The CDR3 loop spans 16 amino acids. V shed 0 bases and J shed 1 base, with 11 bases lying between them. Germline-derived CDR1 and CDR2 are LGHDT and YNNKEL (reference sequence).